This entry is about one T cell receptor beta chain. This clonotype appeared many times. What this receptor recognizes is not known. No base-level quality is on record; no much larger clone is a single base apart. The axillary draining lymph nodes of breast cancer patients were the source of the lymph node samples. The data are from a study of breast tumors, draining lymph nodes, adjacent tissues (dated by TCRdb to the mid-2010s). Looking at the study overall: TCR beta repertoires were compared across tumor, adjacent nontumor tissue and axillary lymph nodes obtained from breast cancer patients. In human breast cancer, the study set out to evaluate how tumor, surrounding tissue and draining lymph node repertoires relate to one another and whether T cells may move between these sites.

General findings and caveats noted by the study authors: Rather than being directly demonstrated, the conclusion that tumor T cells originate in lymph nodes was presented as consistent with a hypothesis. The similarity between tumor and nontumor tissue repertoires was significantly greater in luminal-like breast cancer than in basal-like breast cancer. Tumor T-cell repertoires showed less diversity than lymph node repertoires and more diversity than nontumor tissue repertoires, and tumor T-cell repertoires showed preferential V and J gene usage. A scenario in which most tumor T cells derive from the lymph node and then expand within tumor tissue was judged to be consistent with the data.

As encoded in the germline V gene, CDR1 is SGHVS while CDR2 is FQNEAQ. V is clipped by 5 bases and J by 11 bases, and the sequence between their germline boundaries is 19 bases long. Spanning cysteine to phenylalanine, the CDR3 consists of 14 amino acids. Just CDR3 DNA is preserved here, 42 bases in frame from base 1. The sample was run on an Illumina HiSeq 2000. TCR beta chain libraries were generated through multiplex PCR amplification. The amplified TCR beta chain products were analyzed by high-throughput sequencing. The public reads were reprocessed in TCRdb via fastp at Q25 and MiXCR, keeping in-frame beta chains. Rows matching on CDR3 protein sequence are summarized as one entry with the most common DNA and genes. Present in this sample are under 350,000 distinct CDR3 sequences, around 31% of which were seen just once. Of the sample, roughly 1.1% is held by the ten largest clones.

The sequence links TRBV7-8 to TRBJ1-5; the D gene is not confidently resolved. The sample consisted of axillary lymph node tissue. The clonotype was recovered from a female donor with breast cancer. Some clones in this sample may be carry-over from other donors' samples. The CDR3 region reads CASSRTVISASQHF. The DNA reads TGTGCCAGCAGCCGTACAGTGATATCAGCGTCCCAGCATTTT.